Following are 3 T cell receptor beta chains from one sample sequenced in a study of blood T cell repertoires in COVID-19 (dated by TCRdb to 2020 to 2022). Library preparation employed the immunoSEQ multiplex PCR assay. This immuneACCESS table, as held by TCRdb, lists in-frame sequences with V and J called but not all clones. Of the missing ones, under half trace to an unresolved V gene in checked studies; the others have no known cause. The sample table lists approximately 440,000 clones, 90% of them with a count of one. The top ten clonotypes cover 0.6% of the sample. What was sequenced was PBMCs or T cells enriched from blood (not recorded which). The receptors come from a man younger than 30 who had recovered from COVID-19.

This clone was detected only once. The chain uses TRBV27 and TRBJ2-5, with 7 bases that match TRBD2. The J segment lost 2 bases and the V segment lost 5 bases, leaving 5 bases of the junction unmatched. Germline loops: CDR1 MNHEY, CDR2 SMNVEV (reference sequence). This CDR3 comprises 14 residues. The CDR3 reads CASSETSRQETQYF. The DNA for the CDR3 is TGTGCCAGCAGTGAGACTAGCAGACAAGAGACCCAGTACTTC.

The V gene is TRBV5-1, the J gene TRBJ2-1, with TRBD2 matching over 15 bases. Germline lookup yields CDR1 SGHRS and CDR2 YFSETQ. With V trimmed by 4 bases and J by 1 base, 9 bases remained unmatched. CDR3 length equals 19 residues. CDR3 nucleotides: TGCGCCAGCAGCCCCGGACTAGCGGGAGGGCCAAGGTCCTACAATGAGCAGTTCTTC. Translated, it gives CASSPGLAGGPRSYNEQFF.

The chain is built from TRBV5-1 and TRBJ1-2; 9 bases match TRBD1. Germline CDR1 reads SGHRS; CDR2 reads YFSETQ. The length of the CDR3 is 14 residues. Losses at the gene ends were 3 bases for V and 4 bases for J; bases not matched to a gene: 4. DNA of the CDR3: TGCGCCAGCAGCTCCGAGGGACAGGGCTATGGCTACACCTTC. This translates into CASSSEGQGYGYTF.